This passage covers 9 T cell receptor beta chains from one sample sequenced in a study of blood T cells in healthy people across ages. Alongside a J-beta primer mix, a sample-barcoded 5' primer served in a second PCR lasting roughly 6 to 11 cycles. MiXCR, applied by TCRdb to the 5' RACE reads, yields one record per CDR3 protein. There are 800,000 or so distinct CDR3 sequences in the sample; 62% occur only once, and about 27% lies in the top ten. Material for sequencing was blood. Every receptor here comes from a man aged 30 to 45 in good health.

Only a few counts were recorded for this clonotype. This chain connects TRBV20-1 to TRBJ2-7, with 16 bases matching TRBD2. The end of the DNA aligns better with TRBJ2-5, so the J call may be wrong. The germline V gene has CDR1 DFQATT and CDR2 SNEGSKA (reference sequence). The CDR3 loop spans 15 amino acids. CDR3 sequence: CSARGLAGGQETQYF. Here the CDR3 DNA reads TGCAGTGCTCGGGGACTAGCGGGGGGGCAAGAGACCCAGTACTTC.

The chain combines TRBV18 with TRBJ1-2; D not certain. V lost 3 bases and J 2 bases, leaving 16 bases between the germline ends. This CDR3 spans 16 amino acids. CDR1 and CDR2 (germline): KGHSH, LQKENI. This CDR3 is CASSPVGRTINYGYTF. For the CDR3, the DNA is TGTGCCAGCTCACCGGTCGGACGGACGATAAACTATGGCTACACCTTC.

This clonotype was detected only a few times. The CDR3 nucleotides read TGCAGTGCTAGAACTAGCGGTACCCACGAGCAGTACTTC. Translation: CSARTSGTHEQYF. The J gene is TRBJ2-7, the V gene TRBV20-1; TRBD2 matches at 8 bases. The trim removed 2 bases at V and 5 bases at J, leaving 5 bases unmatched. The germline V gene has CDR1 DFQATT and CDR2 SNEGSKA (reference sequence). This CDR3 is built from 13 residues.

In this sample, this clonotype turned up many times. The rearrangement joins TRBV6-2 or TRBV6-3 to TRBJ2-1, with 10 bases identical to TRBD2. The ends lost 4 bases at V and 3 bases at J; junction bases unmatched: 3. Germline values: CDR1 MNHEY, CDR2 SVGEGT. The CDR3 loop spans 15 amino acids. The CDR3 DNA reads TGTGCCAGCAGTTGGACTAGCGGACACTACAATGAGCAGTTCTTC. This sequence encodes CASSWTSGHYNEQFF.

This clonotype was picked up a small number of times. The V gene is TRBV25-1, the J gene TRBJ2-1, with 9 bases that match TRBD2. The V segment lost 8 bases and the J segment 7 bases; nucleotides outside the gene matches: 12. Germline V gene lookup returns CDR1 MGHDK and CDR2 SYGVNS. The CDR3 is made up of 15 amino acids. Here the CDR3 DNA reads TGTGCCAGCTCCCAGGGTGGACTAGCGTTTAATGAGCAGTTCTTC. This sequence encodes CASSQGGLAFNEQFF.

This chain joins TRBV7-9 and TRBJ1-6, with D unclear. V gave up 5 bases and J gave up 7 bases, with 9 bases separating them. This CDR3 contains 13 residues. CDR1 is SEHNR, CDR2 FQNEAQ, per germline (reference sequence). The CDR3 is CASSETGNSPLHF. Here the CDR3 DNA reads TGTGCCAGCAGCGAGACGGGGAATTCACCCCTCCACTTT.

This clonotype was seen a few times. V gene TRBV20-1 combines with J gene TRBJ2-7; a possible D gene is TRBD1 (6 bases). This CDR3 spans 11 amino acids. Trimming cost V 6 bases and J 4 bases, with 10 bases left between them. Germline V gives CDR1 DFQATT, CDR2 SNEGSKA (reference sequence). The CDR3 here is CSAEQGYEQYF. The CDR3 DNA reads TGCAGTGCAGAACAGGGATACGAGCAGTACTTC.

CDR3 amino acids: CASSEDGRSNSPLHF. In nucleotides, the CDR3 is TGCGCCAGCAGCGAGGACGGACGGTCCAATTCACCCCTCCACTTT. The chain carries TRBV5-1 and TRBJ1-6; D is uncertain. The V gene's germline CDR1 is SGHRS and CDR2 YFSETQ. This CDR3 has 15 residues. V lost 4 bases to trimming and J lost 7 bases, with 15 bases between them.

The chain couples TRBV4-1 to TRBJ1-4, with D maybe TRBD1 (5 bases). Germline V CDR1 and CDR2: MGHRA, YSYEKL. The V end was cut by 0 bases, the J end by 4 bases, with 9 bases between. This CDR3 has 15 residues. In DNA, the CDR3 is TGCGCCAGCAGCCAAGAAGACAGAATTAATGAAAAACTGTTTTTT. Protein product: CASSQEDRINEKLFF.